This TCR beta chain emerged from a study of Graves' ophthalmopathy and Graves' hyperthyroidism. Beta-chain TCR CDR3 regions were amplified from RNA transcripts. The authors performed first-round RT-PCR with HTBI primers and then a second-round multiplex PCR. One entry per CDR3 protein results from TCRdb running MiXCR on the multiplex PCR reads. The sample yields approximately 1.2 million distinct CDR3 sequences, about 40% seen once. Regarding the study as a whole: The authors also found most expanded thyroid clonotypes above 0.001 frequency in blood. Ophthalmopathy progression cases were predicted by the model with 70.59% sensitivity and 72% to 85% specificity.

The CDR3 runs to 13 residues. Germline V gives CDR1 DFQATT, CDR2 SNEGSKA (reference sequence). This clonotype was counted at least ten times. Its matching antigen is unknown. V gene TRBV20-1 combines with J gene TRBJ1-5, with D unclear. This clonotype was obtained from an adult man with Graves' hyperthyroidism. What was sequenced was peripheral blood or thyroid tissue (not recorded which). The CDR3 sequence: CSAQRVSSQPQHF. The CDR3 DNA reads TGCAGCGCTCAGCGGGTTTCGAGTCAGCCCCAGCATTTT.